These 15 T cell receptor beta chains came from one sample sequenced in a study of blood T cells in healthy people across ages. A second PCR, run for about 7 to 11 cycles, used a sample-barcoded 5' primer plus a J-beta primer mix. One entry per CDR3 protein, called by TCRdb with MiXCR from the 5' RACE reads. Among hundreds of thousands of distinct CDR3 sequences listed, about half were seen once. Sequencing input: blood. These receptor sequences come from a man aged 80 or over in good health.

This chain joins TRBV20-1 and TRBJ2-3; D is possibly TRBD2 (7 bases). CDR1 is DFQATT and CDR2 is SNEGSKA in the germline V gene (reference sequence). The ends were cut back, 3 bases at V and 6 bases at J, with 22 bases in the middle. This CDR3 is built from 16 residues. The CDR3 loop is CSARGGGSQFMDTQYF. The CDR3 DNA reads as TGCAGTGCTAGGGGGGGCGGGAGCCAATTCATGGATACGCAGTATTTT.

In nucleotides, the CDR3 is TGTGCCAGCATCCCCTCCGATTACAATGAGCAGTACTTC. Residues: CASIPSDYNEQYF. The chain employs TRBV6-2 or TRBV6-3 and TRBJ2-7; D is unresolved. The germline V and J ends were trimmed by 7 bases and 7 bases, with 17 bases remaining between them. The germline V gene encodes CDR1 MNHEY and CDR2 SVGEGT. The CDR3 covers 13 residues.

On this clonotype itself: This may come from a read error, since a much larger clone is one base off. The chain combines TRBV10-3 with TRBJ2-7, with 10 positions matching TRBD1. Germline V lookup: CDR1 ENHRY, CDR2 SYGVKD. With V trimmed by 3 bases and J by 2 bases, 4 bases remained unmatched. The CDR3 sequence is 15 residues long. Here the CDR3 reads CAISDYGQGAYEQYF. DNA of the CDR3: TGTGCCATCAGTGATTATGGACAGGGGGCCTACGAGCAGTACTTC.

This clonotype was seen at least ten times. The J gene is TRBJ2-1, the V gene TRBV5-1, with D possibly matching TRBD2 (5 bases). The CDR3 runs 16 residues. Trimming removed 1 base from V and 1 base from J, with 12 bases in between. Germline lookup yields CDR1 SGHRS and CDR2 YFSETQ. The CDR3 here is CASSLFTSPSYNEQFF. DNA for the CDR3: TGCGCCAGCAGCTTGTTCACTAGTCCGTCCTACAATGAGCAGTTCTTC.

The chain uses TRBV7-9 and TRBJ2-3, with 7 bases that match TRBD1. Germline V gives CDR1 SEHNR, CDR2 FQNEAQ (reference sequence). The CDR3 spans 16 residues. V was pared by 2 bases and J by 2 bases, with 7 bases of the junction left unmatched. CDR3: CASSLQDRTFTDTQYF. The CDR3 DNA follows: TGTGCCAGCAGCTTACAGGACAGGACGTTCACAGATACGCAGTATTTT.

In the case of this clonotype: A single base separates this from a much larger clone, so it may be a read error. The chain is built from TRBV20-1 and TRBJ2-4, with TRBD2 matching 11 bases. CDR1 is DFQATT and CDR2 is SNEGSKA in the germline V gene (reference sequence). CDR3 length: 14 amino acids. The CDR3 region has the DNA TGCAGTGTTAGAAAACTAGCGGGAGTGGGGGAGCAGTACTTC. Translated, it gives CSVRKLAGVGEQYF.

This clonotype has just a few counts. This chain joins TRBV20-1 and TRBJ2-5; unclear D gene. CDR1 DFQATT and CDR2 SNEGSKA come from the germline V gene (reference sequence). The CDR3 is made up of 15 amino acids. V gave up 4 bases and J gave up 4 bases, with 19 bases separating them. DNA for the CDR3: TGCAGTGCTACCACCCTCTCTAATTTAGGAGAGACCCAGTACTTC. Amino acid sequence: CSATTLSNLGETQYF.

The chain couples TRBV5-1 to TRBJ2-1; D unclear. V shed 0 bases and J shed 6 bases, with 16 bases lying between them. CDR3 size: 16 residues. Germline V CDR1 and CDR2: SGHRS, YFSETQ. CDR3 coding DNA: TGCGCCAGCAGCTTGGGGCTCACGGTCATAGGCAATGAGCAGTTCTTC. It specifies CASSLGLTVIGNEQFF.

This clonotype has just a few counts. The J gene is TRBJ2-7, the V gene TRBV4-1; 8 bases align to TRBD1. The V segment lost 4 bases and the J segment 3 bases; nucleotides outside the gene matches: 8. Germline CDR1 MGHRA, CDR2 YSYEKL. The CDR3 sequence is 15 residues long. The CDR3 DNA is TGCGCCAGCAGCCGTAACAGGGGGGCATACTACGAGCAGTACTTC. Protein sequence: CASSRNRGAYYEQYF.

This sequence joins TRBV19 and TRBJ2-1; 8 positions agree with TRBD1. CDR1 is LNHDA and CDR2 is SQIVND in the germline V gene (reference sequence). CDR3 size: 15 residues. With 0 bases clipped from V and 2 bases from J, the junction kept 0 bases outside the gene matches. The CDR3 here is CASSIEQGAYNEQFF. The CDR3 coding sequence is TGTGCCAGTAGTATAGAACAGGGGGCCTACAATGAGCAGTTCTTC.

This CDR3 reads CASTLGQGAQWNEQFF. The CDR3 DNA reads as TGTGCCAGCACCCTTGGCCAGGGGGCTCAGTGGAATGAGCAGTTCTTC. The chain has TRBV28 and TRBJ2-1, with 8 nucleotides matching TRBD1. Germline CDR1 is MDHEN and CDR2 is SYDVKM. The CDR3 is 16 residues long. The junction had 15 bases not matched to a gene; V was cut back by 7 bases and J by 7 bases.

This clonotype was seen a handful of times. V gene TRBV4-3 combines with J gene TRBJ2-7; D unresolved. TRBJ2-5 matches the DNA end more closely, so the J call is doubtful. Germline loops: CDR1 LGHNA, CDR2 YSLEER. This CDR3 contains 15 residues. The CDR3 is CASSQGVGLLGTQYF. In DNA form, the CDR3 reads TGCGCCAGCAGCCAAGGAGTCGGCCTCCTGGGGACCCAGTACTTC.

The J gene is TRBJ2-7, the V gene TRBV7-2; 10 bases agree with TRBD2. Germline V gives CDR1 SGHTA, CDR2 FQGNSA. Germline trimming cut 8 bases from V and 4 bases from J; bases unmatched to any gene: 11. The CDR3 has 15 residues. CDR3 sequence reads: CASGLAGDVGYEQYF. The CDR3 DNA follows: TGTGCCAGCGGGCTAGCGGGAGACGTAGGGTACGAGCAGTACTTC.

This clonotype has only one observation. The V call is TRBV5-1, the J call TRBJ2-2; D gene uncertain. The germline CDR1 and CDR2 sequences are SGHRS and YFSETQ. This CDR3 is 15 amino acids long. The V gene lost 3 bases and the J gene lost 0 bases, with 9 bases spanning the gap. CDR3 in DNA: TGCGCCAGCAGCTCGATCGACCCGAACACCGGGGAGCTGTTTTTT. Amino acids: CASSSIDPNTGELFF.

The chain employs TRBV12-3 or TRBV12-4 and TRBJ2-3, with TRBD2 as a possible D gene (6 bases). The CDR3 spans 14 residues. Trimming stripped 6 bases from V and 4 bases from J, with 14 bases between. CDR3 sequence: CASRASVRADTQYF. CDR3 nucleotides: TGTGCCAGCAGGGCTAGCGTGAGAGCAGATACGCAGTATTTT.